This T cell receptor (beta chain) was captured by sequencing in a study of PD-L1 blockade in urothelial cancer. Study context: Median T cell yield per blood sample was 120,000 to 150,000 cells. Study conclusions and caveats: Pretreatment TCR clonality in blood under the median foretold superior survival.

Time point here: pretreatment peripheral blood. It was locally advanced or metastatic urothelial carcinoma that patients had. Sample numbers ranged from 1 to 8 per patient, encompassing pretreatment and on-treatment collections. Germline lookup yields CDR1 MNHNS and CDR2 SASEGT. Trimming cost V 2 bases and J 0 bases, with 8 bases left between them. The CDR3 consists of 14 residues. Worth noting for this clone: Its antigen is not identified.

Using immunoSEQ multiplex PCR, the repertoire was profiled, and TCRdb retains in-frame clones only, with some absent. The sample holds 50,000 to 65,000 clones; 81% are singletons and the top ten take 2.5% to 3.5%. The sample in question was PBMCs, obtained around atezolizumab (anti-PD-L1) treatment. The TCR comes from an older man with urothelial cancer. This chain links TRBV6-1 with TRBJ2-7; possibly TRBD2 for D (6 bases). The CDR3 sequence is CASSEPGVSYEQYF. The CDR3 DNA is TGTGCCAGCAGTGAACCGGGGGTCTCCTACGAGCAGTACTTC.